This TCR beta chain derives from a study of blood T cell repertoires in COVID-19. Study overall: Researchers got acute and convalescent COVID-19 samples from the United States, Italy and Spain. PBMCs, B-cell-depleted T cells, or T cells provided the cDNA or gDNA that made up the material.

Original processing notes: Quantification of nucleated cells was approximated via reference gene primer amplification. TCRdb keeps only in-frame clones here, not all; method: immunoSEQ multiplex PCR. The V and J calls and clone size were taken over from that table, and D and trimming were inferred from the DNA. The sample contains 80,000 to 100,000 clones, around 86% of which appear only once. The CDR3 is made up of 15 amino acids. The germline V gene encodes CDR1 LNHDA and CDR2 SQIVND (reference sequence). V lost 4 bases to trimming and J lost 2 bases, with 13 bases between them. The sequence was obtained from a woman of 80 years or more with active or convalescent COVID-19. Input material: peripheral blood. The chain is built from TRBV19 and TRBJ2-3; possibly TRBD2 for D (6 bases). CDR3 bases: TGTGCCAGTAGTAGCCAAAGCGGGTCCACAGATACGCAGTATTTT. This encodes CASSSQSGSTDTQYF.